One and the same sample provided the 15 T cell receptor beta chains below, sequenced in a study of T cell responses to AZD1222 COVID-19 vaccine (TCRdb year 2021). The library was generated by the immunoSEQ multiplex PCR assay. The clones in this table, taken by TCRdb from immuneACCESS, are in-frame only. Not every clone is retained; where verified, under half of the shortfall comes from an unresolved V gene, and the cause of the rest is unknown. This sample gives fewer than 200,000 clones in total; approximately 92% of them show up just once. The ten largest account for 1% to 1.5% of the sample. The meaning of the sample's time point label: baseline before first vaccination. The source was peripheral blood, collected on day 0 of AZD1222 vaccination. Source of these receptors: an adult in good health.

The rearrangement links TRBV7-3 to TRBJ1-6; D is undetermined. Per the germline V gene, CDR1 is SGHTA and CDR2 is FQGTGA. CDR3 length: 15 residues. V was cut by 5 bases and J by 9 bases, with 17 bases left in between. Here the CDR3 reads CASSPLPGIGSPLHF. DNA of the CDR3: TGTGCCAGCAGCCCGCTTCCGGGGATCGGTTCACCCCTCCACTTT.

CDR3 nucleotides: TGTGCCAGCAGCTTGGCCTCAGGGACACAAGAGACCCAGTACTTC. As protein: CASSLASGTQETQYF. The rearrangement links TRBV5-4 to TRBJ2-5; tentatively, D is TRBD1 (6 bases). CDR3 length: 15 residues. V shed 0 bases and J shed 2 bases, with 11 bases lying between them. Germline loops: CDR1 SGHNT, CDR2 YYREEE (reference sequence).

This chain connects TRBV25-1 to TRBJ2-1; 11 bases are shared with TRBD2. J lost 5 bases, V lost 5 bases, and 11 bases had no gene match. The germline V gene has CDR1 MGHDK and CDR2 SYGVNS. The CDR3 is 17 residues long. The CDR3 here is CASSRMMTSGNHNEQFF. The CDR3 nucleotides are TGTGCCAGCAGTCGGATGATGACTAGCGGGAACCACAATGAGCAGTTCTTC.

The chain couples TRBV9 to TRBJ1-3; D unresolved. V was pared by 4 bases and J by 4 bases, with 9 bases between. Germline-derived CDR1 and CDR2 are SGDLS and YYNGEE. This CDR3 region has 13 residues. In nucleotides, the CDR3 is TGTGCCAGCAGCCCTGAGCACGGAAACACCATATATTTT. Translated, it gives CASSPEHGNTIYF.

The V gene is TRBV30, the J gene TRBJ1-5; tentative D call: TRBD1 (6 bases). This CDR3 has 14 residues. Trimming took 4 bases from V and 3 from J, leaving 13 bases between them. CDR1 GTSNPN and CDR2 SVGIG come from the germline V gene (reference sequence). CDR3 sequence reads: CAWNTGQFNQPQHF. For the CDR3, the DNA is TGTGCCTGGAATACCGGACAGTTCAATCAGCCCCAGCATTTT.

This chain joins TRBV18 and TRBJ1-4; D not certain. This CDR3 has 15 amino acids. V dropped 0 bases and J dropped 8 bases, with 13 bases sitting between them. Per germline, CDR1 KGHSH and CDR2 LQKENI. The chain's CDR3 is CASSPPSGESEKLFF. CDR3 DNA sequence: TGTGCCAGCTCACCACCGAGCGGGGAGTCGGAAAAACTGTTTTTT.

The chain recombines TRBV4-1 with TRBJ2-1, with 8 bases lining up with TRBD1. Germline loops: CDR1 MGHRA, CDR2 YSYEKL. Trimming removed 1 base from V and 1 base from J; junction bases left unmatched: 6. The CDR3 is made up of 17 amino acids. The CDR3 reads CASSQGRQGRSYNEQFF. The CDR3 DNA follows: TGCGCCAGCAGCCAAGGGCGACAGGGGCGATCCTACAATGAGCAGTTCTTC.

The chain has TRBV28 and TRBJ1-1, with no clear D. In germline, CDR1 is MDHEN, CDR2 SYDVKM. The CDR3 has 13 residues. The V end lost 6 bases, the J end lost 3 bases, and 11 bases lay between the germline ends. CDR3 nucleotides: TGTGCCAGCAGCCTCCCTACTTACACTGAAGCTTTCTTT. Translation: CASSLPTYTEAFF.

The chain links TRBV12-3 or TRBV12-4 to TRBJ2-7; D remains unclear. This CDR3 has 13 amino acids. Trimming left V 5 bases short and J 4 bases short, with 12 bases between. CDR3 in amino acids: CASSLRIGYEQYF. The CDR3 nucleotides are TGTGCCAGCAGTCTAAGGATCGGGTACGAGCAGTACTTC.

The chain uses TRBV5-1 and TRBJ1-5; perhaps TRBD1 as D (6 bases). The CDR3 extends over 15 amino acids. Trimming left V 1 base short and J 2 bases short, with 10 bases between. CDR1 is SGHRS and CDR2 is YFSETQ in the germline V gene. CDR3 sequence (DNA): TGCGCCAGCAGCTTGAAGACAGGTGGCAATCAGCCCCAGCATTTT. Translation gives CASSLKTGGNQPQHF.

With regard to this clone: The same CDR3 can be traced to other DNA sequences in this sample. The genes are TRBV19 and TRBJ2-3; 11 positions agree with TRBD2. Germline CDR1 and CDR2: LNHDA and SQIVND (reference sequence). CDR3 length equals 14 residues. Losses at the gene ends were 10 bases for V and 2 bases for J; bases not matched to a gene: 5. The CDR3 DNA reads TGTGCCACCGTAGCGGGGGGGGTCACAGATACGCAGTATTTT. This codes for CATVAGGVTDTQYF.

The V gene is TRBV6-1, the J gene TRBJ2-3; TRBD2 aligns across 8 bases. Trimming removed 2 bases from V and 6 bases from J; junction bases left unmatched: 10. The germline V gene has CDR1 MNHNS and CDR2 SASEGT. This CDR3 comprises 16 residues. CDR3 DNA sequence: TGTGCCAGCAGTGAAAATCCTCCGGGGGGGCTCGATACGCAGTATTTT. It yields the protein CASSENPPGGLDTQYF.

The chain uses TRBV5-4 and TRBJ2-1; 8 positions match TRBD1. CDR3 length: 16 amino acids. Germline CDR1 reads SGHNT; CDR2 reads YYREEE (reference sequence). V was pared by 4 bases and J by 5 bases, with 11 bases of the junction left unmatched. CDR3 sequence reads: CASSRPGQEGHNEQFF. In DNA, the CDR3 is TGTGCCAGCAGCCGGCCGGGACAGGAAGGCCACAATGAGCAGTTCTTC.

This rearrangement joins TRBV30 to TRBJ1-4, with 9 nucleotides matching TRBD1. There are 14 residues in the CDR3. Germline CDR1 GTSNPN, CDR2 SVGIG (reference sequence). The V gene end was trimmed by 1 base and the J gene end by 7 bases; junction bases not matched to a gene: 4. The CDR3 loop reads CAWSGQGGREKLFF. CDR3 nucleotide sequence: TGTGCCTGGAGTGGACAGGGGGGGCGTGAAAAACTGTTTTTT.

The rearrangement uses TRBV5-1 and TRBJ2-6, with D perhaps TRBD2 (5 bases). The length of the CDR3 is 17 residues. Trimming took 1 base from V and 0 from J, leaving 11 bases between them. CDR1 is SGHRS and CDR2 is YFSETQ in the germline V gene. In DNA form, the CDR3 reads TGCGCCAGCAGCTTGAATCCGGGGTACTCTGGGGCCAACGTCCTGACTTTC. It yields the protein CASSLNPGYSGANVLTF.